Listed here are 30 T cell receptor beta chains from one sample, sequenced in a study of beta chain features in type 1 diabetes. Study-wide results and caveats: Among patients with Type 1 diabetes, TCRB CDR3s were moderately but significantly shorter in every one of the four CD4+ subsets.

These receptors' antigens are unknown. The sequenced template was cDNA made from the entire isolated RNA. Assay used: immunoSEQ multiplex PCR; TCRdb lists only in-frame clones, some missing. The sample consists of under 200,000 clones, about a tenth of them appearing once. Sequencing was carried out using central memory CD4+ T cells from blood. These receptors all come from a man in his thirties or forties with type 1 diabetes.

This clone has a handful of counts. J is TRBJ2-5 and V is TRBV14, with 8 bases aligning to TRBD1. The CDR3 totals 13 residues. Germline values: CDR1 SGHDN, CDR2 FVKESK. V lost 4 bases to trimming and J lost 5 bases; unmatched junction nucleotides: 3. The CDR3 nucleotides are TGTGCCAGCAGCCGTGACAGGGGTGAGACCCAGTACTTC. Translation gives CASSRDRGETQYF.

This clone was seen only a few times. The sample has other DNA sequences that encode this CDR3 too. The chain employs TRBV14 and TRBJ1-4, with a tentative D call TRBD1 (5 bases). The CDR3 consists of 13 residues. CDR1 and CDR2 (germline): SGHDN, FVKESK. The germline V and J ends were trimmed by 4 bases and 5 bases, with 8 bases remaining between them. The CDR3 nucleotides are TGTGCCAGCAGCCCTCGGGGGAATGAAAAACTGTTTTTT. Its protein is CASSPRGNEKLFF.

In its sample, this clone was seen a few times. This chain links TRBV30 with TRBJ1-2; 8 bases are a match to TRBD1. This CDR3 is 15 amino acids long. Germline loops: CDR1 GTSNPN, CDR2 SVGIG (reference sequence). The V gene end was trimmed by 0 bases and the J gene end by 3 bases; junction bases not matched to a gene: 6. CDR3 sequence reads: CAWSVSGGGYYGYTF. CDR3 DNA sequence: TGTGCCTGGAGTGTTTCAGGGGGCGGCTACTATGGCTACACCTTC.

This clone was recorded a few times. This chain connects TRBV30 to TRBJ1-2; the D is unclear. The germline V and J ends were trimmed by 5 bases and 3 bases, with 22 bases remaining between them. This CDR3 is built from 16 residues. Per germline, CDR1 GTSNPN and CDR2 SVGIG (reference sequence). The CDR3 region is CAWRKAGANPHYGYTF. CDR3 nucleotide sequence: TGTGCCTGGCGTAAGGCGGGTGCTAACCCCCACTATGGCTACACCTTC.

This clone was recorded at least ten times. This chain links TRBV16 with TRBJ1-5; D gene uncertain. The CDR3 is 15 amino acids. V was trimmed by 0 bases and J by 0 bases, leaving 6 bases between them. CDR1 and CDR2 (germline): KGHSY, FQNENV. This chain's CDR3 is CASSQSQVSNQPQHF. The CDR3 nucleotides read TGTGCCAGCAGCCAATCGCAGGTTAGCAATCAGCCCCAGCATTTT.

The V gene is TRBV5-1, the J gene TRBJ2-3; 12 positions agree with TRBD2. Germline trimming cut 0 bases from V and 0 bases from J; bases unmatched to any gene: 5. CDR3 length: 18 amino acids. CDR1 and CDR2 (germline): SGHRS, YFSETQ. The CDR3 DNA sequence: TGCGCCAGCAGCTTGGGGACTAGCGGGGAACCTAGCACAGATACGCAGTATTTT. It specifies CASSLGTSGEPSTDTQYF.

The CDR3 reads CASSEGTGGINEQFF. In DNA, the CDR3 is TGTGCCAGCAGCGAAGGGACAGGGGGAATCAATGAGCAGTTCTTC. The chain uses TRBV7-9 and TRBJ2-1; 11 positions agree with TRBD1. V shed 5 bases, J shed 6 bases, and the junction held 6 bases outside the gene matches. CDR3 length: 15 amino acids. Per the germline V gene, CDR1 is SEHNR and CDR2 is FQNEAQ (reference sequence).

This clone was seen only a few times. The genes are TRBV4-1 and TRBJ2-6; a weak D match, TRBD1 (6 bases). The CDR3 has 16 amino acids. The germline gives CDR1 MGHRA, CDR2 YSYEKL. The V end was cut by 7 bases, the J end by 0 bases, with 13 bases between. The CDR3 nucleotides are TGCGCCAGCACGAGGACAGCCTCCTCTGGGGCCAACGTCCTGACTTTC. Translation: CASTRTASSGANVLTF.

CDR3 in amino acids: CASTRTGRGNNEQFF. The CDR3 DNA follows: TGTGCCAGCACCCGGACTGGGAGGGGAAACAATGAGCAGTTCTTC. V gene TRBV14 combines with J gene TRBJ2-1; TRBD2 aligns across 7 bases. CDR3 size: 15 residues. The V segment lost 7 bases and the J segment 5 bases; nucleotides outside the gene matches: 11. Germline CDR1 reads SGHDN; CDR2 reads FVKESK. Using reference TRBV14 and TRBJ2-1 for the parts outside the CDR3, the full variable domain is EAGVTQFPSHSVIEKGQTVTLRCDPISGHDNLYWYRRVMGKEIKFLLHFVKESKQDESGMPNNRFLAERTGGTYSTLKVQPAELEDSGVYFCASTRTGRGNNEQFFGPGTRLTVL.

V usage is TRBV5-1 and J usage is TRBJ2-5, with 7 bases that match TRBD1. Germline trimming cut 4 bases from V and 3 bases from J; bases unmatched to any gene: 21. The CDR3 covers 19 residues. Germline-derived CDR1 and CDR2 are SGHRS and YFSETQ. The CDR3 is CASSLYSGTAELTKETQYF. CDR3 sequence (DNA): TGCGCCAGCAGCCTGTACTCCGGGACAGCCGAACTGACTAAAGAGACCCAGTACTTC.

The J gene is TRBJ2-1, the V gene TRBV6-5; TRBD2 agrees at 11 bases. After removal of 5 bases from V and 15 bases from J, the junction contained 12 bases not matched to a gene. Germline assignment: CDR1 MNHEY and CDR2 SVGAGI. This CDR3 has 14 residues. This chain's CDR3 is CASSGKITSGRAFF. The CDR3 bases are TGTGCCAGCAGTGGTAAAATAACTAGCGGGAGAGCGTTCTTC.

This clone was recorded a few times. The chain joins TRBV5-8 to TRBJ1-4; D remains ambiguous. Germline V gene data show CDR1 as SGHTS and CDR2 as YDEGEE. The CDR3 length is 13 residues. Trimming shortened V by 3 bases and J by 5 bases, and 8 bases separated the two germline ends. Here the CDR3 reads CASSSRRNEKLFF. DNA for the CDR3: TGTGCCAGCAGCTCGCGGAGAAATGAAAAACTGTTTTTT.

The chain couples TRBV7-9 to TRBJ2-5; the match to TRBD2 covers 8 bases. V shed 5 bases, J shed 4 bases, and the junction held 3 bases outside the gene matches. CDR3 length: 13 residues. The V gene's germline CDR1 is SEHNR and CDR2 FQNEAQ (reference sequence). This chain's CDR3 is CASSQAGVETQYF. The CDR3 DNA reads as TGTGCCAGCAGCCAAGCGGGGGTAGAGACCCAGTACTTC.

Only a few counts were recorded for this clone. The V call is TRBV28, the J call TRBJ2-7; D ambiguous. V gave up 6 bases and J gave up 6 bases, with 9 bases separating them. The CDR3 is made up of 11 amino acids. The germline CDR1 and CDR2 sequences are MDHEN and SYDVKM. The CDR3 region is CASRRGSEQYF. The CDR3 DNA reads TGTGCCAGCAGGCGCGGTTCCGAGCAGTACTTC.

This clone has just a few counts. This sequence joins TRBV11-2 and TRBJ2-1; TRBD2 aligns across 8 bases. There are 16 residues in the CDR3. Germline values: CDR1 SGHAT, CDR2 FQNNGV. J lost 4 bases, V lost 4 bases, and 9 bases had no gene match. The CDR3 DNA reads TGTGCCAGCAGCTCCCTGGGTAGCGGGAAATACAATGAGCAGTTCTTC. Translating it yields CASSSLGSGKYNEQFF.

This clone turned up a few times. The chain combines TRBV9 with TRBJ1-2, with 7 bases matching TRBD1. V lost 2 bases, J lost 6 bases, and 10 bases stayed unmatched. This CDR3 has 15 residues. The germline gives CDR1 SGDLS, CDR2 YYNGEE. The CDR3 region has the DNA TGTGCCAGCAGCGTGAGAGGGACAGCTTCTAATGGCTACACCTTC. It yields the protein CASSVRGTASNGYTF.

A few counts support this clone. The chain employs TRBV30 and TRBJ1-2, with TRBD1 matching over 7 bases. CDR1 is GTSNPN, CDR2 SVGIG, per germline (reference sequence). V shed 2 bases, J shed 7 bases, and the junction held 10 bases outside the gene matches. CDR3 size: 14 residues. The CDR3 protein is CAWSFPPGGSGYTF. In nucleotides, the CDR3 is TGTGCCTGGAGTTTTCCCCCAGGGGGAAGTGGCTACACCTTC.

This clone came up a few times. The rearrangement links TRBV5-1 to TRBJ2-7; possible D gene TRBD2, 6 bases. CDR1 and CDR2 from the germline V gene are SGHRS and YFSETQ. Trimming stripped 4 bases from V and 3 bases from J, with 11 bases between. This CDR3 comprises 13 residues. CDR3: CASSRDSFYEQYF. The CDR3 DNA reads as TGCGCCAGCAGCCGGGACTCCTTCTACGAGCAGTACTTC.

The rearrangement joins TRBV6-1 to TRBJ2-1; maybe TRBD2 (6 bases). Trimming stripped 3 bases from V and 4 bases from J, with 10 bases between. The CDR3 totals 14 residues. Per the germline V gene, CDR1 is MNHNS and CDR2 is SASEGT. This CDR3 reads CASSELAQYNEQFF. The DNA of the CDR3 is TGTGCCAGCAGTGAGCTAGCGCAATACAATGAGCAGTTCTTC.

Only a few counts were recorded for this clone. At the DNA level, this CDR3 is encoded by other sequences in the same sample as well. The J gene is TRBJ2-3, the V gene TRBV11-2, with D maybe TRBD2 (6 bases). Trimming left V 5 bases short and J 0 bases short, with 12 bases between. The germline CDR1 and CDR2 sequences are SGHAT and FQNNGV. There are 15 residues in the CDR3. CDR3 nucleotides: TGTGCCAGCAGCCTCCGCGGGATTAGCACAGATACGCAGTATTTT. Amino acids: CASSLRGISTDTQYF.

J is TRBJ1-1 and V is TRBV27, with D hard to call. The V gene's germline CDR1 is MNHEY and CDR2 SMNVEV (reference sequence). V was pared by 6 bases and J by 0 bases, with 11 bases between. This CDR3 is 14 amino acids long. Here the CDR3 DNA reads TGTGCCAGCAGCTTCACACAGTTGAACACTGAAGCTTTCTTT. Translating gives CASSFTQLNTEAFF.

This clone was seen more than once but under ten times. This chain connects TRBV28 to TRBJ2-7; 8 bases align to TRBD2. The trim removed 7 bases at V and 6 bases at J, leaving 11 bases unmatched. The CDR3 extends over 14 amino acids. Germline assignment: CDR1 MDHEN and CDR2 SYDVKM. In DNA, the CDR3 is TGTGCCAGCACCGCCACCGGGACTAGGCGCGAGCAGTACTTC. Translation: CASTATGTRREQYF.

The table lists this clone with a few counts. The chain couples TRBV7-3 to TRBJ2-1; D is possibly TRBD2 (6 bases). Germline V gene lookup returns CDR1 SGHTA and CDR2 FQGTGA. Trimming took off 5 bases at V and 10 bases at J, with 18 bases between the two ends. The CDR3 runs 14 residues. The CDR3, as DNA: TGTGCCAGCAGCCGACTTCTTGGAGGGGAAGAGCAGTTCTTC. Its protein is CASSRLLGGEEQFF.

The rearrangement links TRBV13 to TRBJ1-2; TRBD1 matches at 10 bases. V lost 5 bases, J lost 7 bases, and 7 bases stayed unmatched. CDR1 and CDR2 (germline): PRHDT, FYEKMQ (reference sequence). This CDR3 spans 14 amino acids. The CDR3 here is CASSERTGGGGYTF. The DNA of the CDR3 is TGTGCCAGCAGCGAGCGGACAGGGGGGGGTGGCTACACCTTC.

The chain has TRBV5-4 and TRBJ2-5; D may be TRBD1 (6 bases). The germline V gene has CDR1 SGHNT and CDR2 YYREEE (reference sequence). The CDR3 is 15 amino acids. V gave up 1 base and J gave up 4 bases, with 14 bases separating them. CDR3 protein: CASSLRSAGAETQYF. CDR3 in DNA: TGTGCCAGCAGCTTGAGGTCGGCAGGGGCAGAGACCCAGTACTTC.

The table lists this clone with a few counts. This chain links TRBV28 with TRBJ2-7; D is undetermined. V lost 6 bases and J lost 1, with 7 bases in between. Germline loops: CDR1 MDHEN, CDR2 SYDVKM. This CDR3 contains 12 residues. DNA for the CDR3: TGTGCCAGCAGGCCCCAGTCCTACGAGCAGTACTTC. It yields the protein CASRPQSYEQYF.

In its sample, this clone was seen a few times. The chain uses TRBV5-6 and TRBJ2-5; the D gene is possibly TRBD1 (8 bases). Trimming cost V 2 bases and J 2 bases, with 22 bases left between them. The CDR3 has 18 residues. CDR1 and CDR2 (germline): SGHDT, YYEEEE. CDR3 sequence (DNA): TGTGCCAGCAGCTTTGGGCAGGGGGCGGGGGTTGGGCAAGAGACCCAGTACTTC. Amino acids: CASSFGQGAGVGQETQYF.

The V and J genes are TRBV2 and TRBJ2-5, with 9 bases lining up with TRBD2. The CDR3 is 14 residues long. Unmatched junction bases numbered 2, after V lost 1 base and J lost 5 bases. CDR1 is SNHLY, CDR2 FYNNEI, per germline. The CDR3 coding sequence is TGTGCCAGCAGTGAAGGGACTAGCGTGGAGACCCAGTACTTC. This encodes CASSEGTSVETQYF.

This clone occurred a few times. In this CDR3 the conserved last residue, phenylalanine or tryptophan, is missing, so a read error is likely. The DNA is left out, because the CDR3 cannot be placed on it with certainty; the CDR3 is given as TCRdb lists it. This rearrangement joins TRBV21-1 to TRBJ2-3; TRBD2, as called in the table, went unchecked against the DNA. TRBV21-1 is a listed pseudogene. The CDR3 spans 11 residues, counting both ends. CDR3 loop: CASSKDGVGPE.

The chain couples TRBV9 to TRBJ1-2; 7 positions match TRBD1. Germline CDR1 is SGDLS and CDR2 is YYNGEE. V shed 4 bases, J shed 3 bases, and the junction held 12 bases outside the gene matches. This CDR3 region has 16 residues. This CDR3 is CASSTRDSRRDYGYTF. The CDR3 DNA is TGTGCCAGCAGCACCCGGGACAGCCGGAGAGACTATGGCTACACCTTC. Full variable domain (outside the CDR3, taken from reference TRBV9 and TRBJ1-2): DSGVTQTPKHLITATGQRVTLRCSPRSGDLSVYWYQQSLDQGLQFLIQYYNGEERAKGNILERFSAQQFPDLHSELNLSSLELGDSALYFCASSTRDSRRDYGYTFGSGTRLTVV.